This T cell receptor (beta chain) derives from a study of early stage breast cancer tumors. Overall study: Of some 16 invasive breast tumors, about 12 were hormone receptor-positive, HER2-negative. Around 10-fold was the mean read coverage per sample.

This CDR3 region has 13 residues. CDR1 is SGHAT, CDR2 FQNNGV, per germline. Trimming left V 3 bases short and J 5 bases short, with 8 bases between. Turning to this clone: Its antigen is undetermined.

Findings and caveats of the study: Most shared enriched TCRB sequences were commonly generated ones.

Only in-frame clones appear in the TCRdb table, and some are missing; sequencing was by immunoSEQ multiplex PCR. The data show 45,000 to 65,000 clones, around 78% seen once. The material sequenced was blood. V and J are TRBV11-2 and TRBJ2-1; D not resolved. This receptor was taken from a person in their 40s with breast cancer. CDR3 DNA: TGTGCCAGCAGCTTGTCGCGAAACAATGAGCAGTTCTTC. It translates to CASSLSRNNEQFF.